These T cell receptor beta chains were read from a single sample in a study of blood T cell repertoires in COVID-19. Measured with immunoSEQ multiplex PCR; TCRdb has only the in-frame clones, and not every one. This table holds over 200,000 clones, around nine tenths found once. The sequencing input was peripheral blood. These receptors were collected from a woman in her thirties or forties who had recovered from COVID-19. The CDR3 runs from the conserved cysteine through the conserved F or W. D genes are given only for firm matches. Clone sizes are given selectively: once, few, many, or a class where the clone is expanded.

clone_size,v_call,d_call,j_call,cdr3_aa,cdr3_nt
.,TRBV7-2,TRBD2,TRBJ2-1,CASSLGGDSNTQFF,TGTGCCAGCAGCTTGGGAGGGGACTCCAATACCCAGTTCTTC
.,TRBV15,.,TRBJ2-3,CATSPGGGSPTDTQYF,TGTGCCACCAGCCCTGGGGGCGGGAGTCCCACAGATACGCAGTATTTT
.,TRBV6-2/TRBV6-3,TRBD2,TRBJ2-3,CASSYSPGLAARTDTQYF,TGTGCCAGCAGTTACTCCCCCGGACTAGCGGCTCGCACAGATACGCAGTATTTT
.,TRBV15,.,TRBJ1-5,CATSQPWGVGNQPQHF,TGTGCCACCAGCCAACCCTGGGGGGTGGGCAATCAGCCCCAGCATTTT
once,TRBV30,TRBD2,TRBJ2-3,CAWTSGGGTQYF,TGTGCCTGGACCTCGGGAGGGGGTACGCAGTATTTT
.,TRBV6-5,.,TRBJ1-5,CASSSGHNQPQHF,TGTGCCAGCAGTAGTGGCCACAATCAGCCCCAGCATTTT
.,TRBV6-5,.,TRBJ1-3,CASSPHRSSGNTIYF,TGTGCCAGCAGCCCCCACAGGTCCTCTGGAAACACCATATATTTT
.,TRBV27,.,TRBJ2-7,CASSLSGSLGRIGPEQYF,TGTGCCAGCAGTTTATCGGGTTCACTCGGGAGAATCGGGCCCGAGCAGTACTTC
once,TRBV12-3/TRBV12-4,.,TRBJ1-6,CASTRDNSPLHF,TGTGCCAGCACGCGGGATAATTCACCCCTCCACTTT
.,TRBV29-1,.,TRBJ2-1,CSVSKRSSYNEQFF,TGCAGCGTCTCAAAGCGGAGCTCCTACAATGAGCAGTTCTTC
.,TRBV5-6,TRBD2,TRBJ2-2,CASSLPPRREGRTGELFF,TGTGCCAGCAGCCTCCCCCCCCGGCGGGAGGGTCGGACCGGGGAGCTGTTTTTT
.,TRBV10-3,.,TRBJ2-1,CAIMEPTGRGFF,TGTGCCATAATGGAACCAACAGGGCGAGGGTTCTTC
.,TRBV19,.,TRBJ1-1,CASRRDTEAFF,TGTGCCAGCCGGAGGGACACTGAAGCTTTCTTT
.,TRBV7-9,.,TRBJ1-2,CASSLGGEPGYTF,TGTGCCAGCAGCTTAGGGGGGGAGCCTGGCTACACCTTC